The following is a TCR beta chain sequence with its context. No antigen is known for it. This record comes from a study of memory CD4+ T cells and cytomegalovirus serostatus. Study observations and caveats: A US-trained random forest predicted CMV serostatus with median AUC around 0.92. Each of 60 to 80 CMV-associated TCRbeta sequences occurred in one to five individuals.

Germline-derived CDR1 and CDR2 are SGHNT and YYREEE (reference sequence). This CDR3 has 15 residues. V lost 4 bases and J lost 1, with 13 bases in between. The sort gate was single viable CD3+CD4+CD8-CD45RO+ cells for memory CD4+ T cells. Serum IgG to CMV pp150, pp28, p38 and p52 defined serostatus. Produced via immunoSEQ multiplex PCR; TCRdb's table is partial and in-frame only. The table shows some 73,000 clones, with just under 80% occurring only once. The TCR sequence derives from an adult in good health and CMV-seropositive. Input material: memory CD4+ T cells from blood. The chain links TRBV5-4 to TRBJ2-3, with D tentatively TRBD1 (6 bases). CDR3 DNA sequence: TGTGCCAGCAGCGGGGCAGGGGTGCGCACAGATACGCAGTATTTT. This gives the protein CASSGAGVRTDTQYF.